This T cell receptor (beta chain) derives from a study of shared clonotypes between healthy human individuals. The protocol was immunoSEQ multiplex PCR, while the TCRdb copy is restricted to in-frame clones and leaves out a portion. The data show roughly 760,000 clones, around 72% seen once. Germline CDR1 SGHRS, CDR2 YFSETQ. CDR3 length: 15 residues. V lost 4 bases, J lost 4 bases, and 18 bases lay in between. This clone was seen just once. The antigen is unknown. Whole-study findings and limits: Sharing of clonotypes among donors was expected to vary with sequencing depth. Estimated richness values were generally larger in naive subsets than in memory subsets.

Sequenced input: memory CD4+ T cells sorted from blood. The subset here: CD45RA-negative fraction. The rearrangement uses TRBV5-1 and TRBJ2-7; D might be TRBD1 (5 bases). The clonotype comes from a woman in her twenties or thirties in good health. The CDR3 DNA sequence: TGCGCCAGCAGCCTCCCCCTGCAGGGTACGTACGAGCAGTACTTC. It specifies CASSLPLQGTYEQYF.